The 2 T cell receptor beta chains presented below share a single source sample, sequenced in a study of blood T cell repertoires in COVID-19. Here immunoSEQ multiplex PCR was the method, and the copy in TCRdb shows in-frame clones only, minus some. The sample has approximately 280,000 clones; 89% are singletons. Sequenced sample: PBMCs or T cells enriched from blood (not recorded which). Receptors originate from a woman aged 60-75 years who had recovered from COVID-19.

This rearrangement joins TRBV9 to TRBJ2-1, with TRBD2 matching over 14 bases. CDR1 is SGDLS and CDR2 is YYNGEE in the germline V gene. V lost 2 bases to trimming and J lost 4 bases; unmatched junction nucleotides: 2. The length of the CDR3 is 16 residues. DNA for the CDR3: TGTGCCAGCAGCGTCCGACTAGCGGGAGGGTACAATGAGCAGTTCTTC. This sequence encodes CASSVRLAGGYNEQFF.

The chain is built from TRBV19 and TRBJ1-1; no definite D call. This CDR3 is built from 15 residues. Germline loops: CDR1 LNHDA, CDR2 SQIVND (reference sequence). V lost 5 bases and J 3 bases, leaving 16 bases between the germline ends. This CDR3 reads CASSYRSRGDTEAFF. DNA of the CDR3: TGTGCCAGTAGTTATCGTTCCCGCGGCGACACTGAAGCTTTCTTT.